A selection of T cell receptor beta chains follows, all from one sample in a study of Ad26.COV2.S vaccination and SARS-CoV-2 variants. The assay was immunoSEQ multiplex PCR, and TCRdb's table has in-frame clones only and misses some. The sample lists about 250,000 clones, around 87% occurring once. Here the sequenced sample was peripheral blood, taken in a trial of Ad26.COV2.S vaccine versus placebo. These receptor sequences come from a person between 18 and 65 years old who received the Ad26.COV2.S COVID-19 vaccine or a placebo. CDR3s include the opening cysteine and the closing phenylalanine or tryptophan. The order of the fields is J gene, V gene, clone size, D gene, CDR3 DNA, CDR3 protein. A D gene is named only where the DNA matches it firmly. For some rows the clone size is stated as once, few or many, or as a class when expanded; others skip it.

>TRBJ2-7|TRBV9|-|-
TGTGCCAGCAGCGTAGAAGGGAATCCCTACGAGCAGTACTTC
CASSVEGNPYEQYF
>TRBJ1-2|TRBV13|-|TRBD1
TGTGCCAGCAGCTGGACAGGGTTCAACTATGGCTACACCTTC
CASSWTGFNYGYTF
>TRBJ1-1|TRBV5-5|-|-
TGTGCCAGCAGCGCCGGTATAGGGACTGAAGCTTTCTTT
CASSAGIGTEAFF
>TRBJ2-7|TRBV30|-|-
TGTGCCTGGACCAACTCCTACGAGCAGTACTTC
CAWTNSYEQYF
>TRBJ2-3|TRBV7-2|-|-
TGTGCCAGCAGCGTCCCGGGCACAGATACGCAGTATTTT
CASSVPGTDTQYF
>TRBJ1-1|TRBV30|-|-
TGTGCCTCCCAGGGGAAGAACACTGAAGCTTTCTTT
CASQGKNTEAFF
>TRBJ1-3|TRBV30|-|-
TGTGCCTGGAGTGGGAGGAACGGAAACACCATATATTTT
CAWSGRNGNTIYF
>TRBJ2-2|TRBV27|-|-
TGTGCCAGCAGTTTATGGGGTGTCGGGGAGCTGTTTTTT
CASSLWGVGELFF
>TRBJ1-1|TRBV10-1|-|-
TGCGCCAGCAGTGAGTCAGGGAGGTTCGTGAATCCAGGCAACACTGAAGCTTTCTTT
CASSESGRFVNPGNTEAFF
>TRBJ2-6|TRBV19|once|-
TGTGCCAGTAGCGCCCAATCTGGGGCCAACGTCCTGACTTTC
CASSAQSGANVLTF
>TRBJ2-7|TRBV4-1|-|TRBD1
TGCGCCAGCAGCTATCCGGGACAGGGGAACGAGCAGTACTTC
CASSYPGQGNEQYF
>TRBJ2-2|TRBV11-1|-|-
TGTGCCAGCAGCCCCTCCGGTGCCCGAGGGGCCGGGGAGCTGTTTTTT
CASSPSGARGAGELFF
>TRBJ2-7|TRBV7-2|-|-
TGTGCCAGCAGACCGGACTACTACACTAGGAGCGAGCAGTACTTC
CASRPDYYTRSEQYF